This paragraph covers one T cell receptor (beta chain) sequence. This record belongs to a study of blood T cell repertoires in COVID-19. Study background: Some COVID-19 samples were acute and others convalescent; all came from the United States, Italy and Spain.

Data came from immunoSEQ multiplex PCR; TCRdb stores just in-frame clones and leaves some out. Here the sample spans hundreds of thousands of clones, over 80% being singletons. V shed 0 bases and J 7 bases; nucleotides not matched to a gene: 16. The CDR3 has 18 amino acids. CDR1 is SGHNT, CDR2 YYREEE, per germline (reference sequence). The receptor was isolated from a woman under 30 with acute or convalescent COVID-19. Sequencing was carried out using peripheral blood. The chain links TRBV5-4 to TRBJ1-2; 9 positions agree with TRBD1. This CDR3 is CASSLGPFTGGVEFGYTF. In DNA form, the CDR3 reads TGTGCCAGCAGCTTGGGGCCCTTCACAGGGGGCGTAGAATTTGGCTACACCTTC.